The source of this T cell receptor beta chain is a study of T cell changes during pregnancy in multiple sclerosis. Produced via immunoSEQ multiplex PCR; TCRdb's table is partial and in-frame only. The data contain about 53,000 clones, around 89% of them singletons. This receptor was taken from a female donor in good health, enrolled as a control in a pregnancy study. This sample comprised peripheral blood, obtained after pregnancy.

CDR3 region: CAAKDRAPDEQYF. In nucleotides, the CDR3 is TGCGCCGCGAAGGACAGGGCCCCCGACGAGCAGTACTTC. The rearrangement joins TRBV10-2 to TRBJ2-7, with 8 bases aligning to TRBD1. J lost 5 bases, V lost 11 bases, and 11 bases had no gene match. The germline V gene has CDR1 WSHSY and CDR2 SAAADI. The CDR3 is made up of 13 amino acids.